This T cell receptor beta chain comes out of a study of cytomegalovirus exposure and HLA in healthy donors (dated by TCRdb to about 2017). About the investigation overall: An earlier analysis of approximately 640 of the donors reported about 250 Gb of sequence data and around 110 million unique TCR beta sequences from about 179 million T cells. Every discovery cohort repertoire had been produced on one sequencing platform. In addition to the first cohort of roughly 670 subjects, a separate validation cohort of about 120 different subjects was used. On average, roughly 250,000 unique TCR beta nucleotide sequences were sequenced per donor among several hundred genotyped donors of the cohort, with roughly 18% of those sequences being non-productive. The T cell repertoires of 670 or so subjects were profiled by immunosequencing and related to cytomegalovirus serostatus. The number of typed donors differed by locus: roughly 620-630 for A, B, C, DRB1 and DQB1; some 500 for DQA1; 606 for DPA1; and roughly 470 for DPB1. Class I and class II HLA loci were covered by the typing at four-digit resolution. Of the roughly 390 genotyped donors, approximately 83% fell in the genetic ancestry cluster associated with self-reported Caucasian donors. An earlier analysis of about 600 of the donors used high-throughput TCR beta sequencing to judge whether each TCR beta V gene segment behaved as functional or pseudogenic. Genome-wide SNP genotypes for about 65% of the roughly 670 donors were used in a later genetic analysis, which treated that subset as a discovery cohort. The study aimed to test whether signatures of past pathogen exposure could be identified by cataloging public T cell receptors. An early release that covered about 600 HLA-typed donors contained about 300 gigabases of sequencing data and 70 million to 100 million unique TCR sequences. Rather than drawing on any new phenotypic data, the later analysis identified candidate immune exposures from TCR beta sequences and the way those sequences occurred across donors. A later analysis re-examined previously published TCR beta repertoires from more than 550 donors and added high-resolution HLA genotyping to investigate patterns of TCR occurrence. The study combined high-throughput TCR immunosequencing, statistical association of individual TCRs with disease status, and machine learning to predict cytomegalovirus infection status. Roughly 5 DR-DQ haplotypes were handled as single units for association and clustering, since linkage in the cohort was strong. Donor age, sex, ethnicity and CMV serostatus were compiled together with the repertoire data. The research as a whole found: A later analysis found that TCR association rates varied across HLA loci, with DRB1 alleles showing the most associated TCRs and HLA-C alleles the fewest. Because the 87-base-pair reads could not distinguish some IMGT-functional V segments, including TRBV6-2 and TRBV6-3, those segments were excluded. A further reported finding was that TCR beta sequences accurately predicted the HLA-A and HLA-B alleles for most subjects in the first cohort. The authors suggested that the approach could potentially be generalized to other disease states and immunological phenotypes. Broadly in line with IMGT annotations, most TCR beta V segments showed up in productive rearrangements about 87% or about 30% of the time in an earlier analysis of 450 to 750 of the donors. The presence/absence analyses assumed that sequencing depth was roughly uniform across donors, and that assumption may not be true. Only TCR beta chains were sequenced in this cohort, and the absence of alpha or paired-chain data limited detectable features. Most CMV-associated TCR beta chains appeared to be HLA-restricted in a later analysis, and the HLA associations seemed to be driven largely by CMV exposure. Across donors, most TCR sequences were observed very rarely, whereas some public TCRs were present in many individuals. A few of the identified cytomegalovirus-associated TCR beta chains were confirmed in vitro to be specific for cytomegalovirus antigens. Because counts were too low, about 15 rarely observed V segments, including chromosome 9 orphons, were left out of the earlier analysis of about 500 of the donors. In a later analysis, some 17,000 TCR beta sequences were associated with specific HLA alleles at a false discovery rate of 0.05. The sequencing pipeline was judged likely to have produced a cluster of highly shared sequence variants as a technical artifact. In a later analysis, HLA-associated TCR beta chains were found to be more clonally expanded and to have lower generation probabilities than equally common non-associated chains. In a later genetic analysis, a missense DCLRE1C variant was associated with V-gene and J-gene trimming of TCR beta chains, and the association was replicated in an independent cohort. A later analysis reported that several top co-occurrence clusters appeared linked to parvovirus B19, influenza, CMV and Epstein-Barr virus. The classifier was reported to diagnose cytomegalovirus status with high specificity and sensitivity in both the original and validation cohorts. Because some donors lacked HLA typing at each locus, the association tests relied only on the typed subset. Correlated functional status among segregating V segments might reflect linkage disequilibrium, but an unknown experimental factor could not be ruled out. The only immune exposure information available for the cohort was CMV serostatus. In the study, approximately 150 TCR beta chains were listed as associated with cytomegalovirus. When HLA alleles, especially DR and DQ, strongly co-occurred, TCR associations were difficult to assign to individual alleles. In a later genetic analysis, fewer N-insertions in productive TCRs were reported among donors in an Asian-associated ancestry cluster than the roughly 700-donor mean.

The cohort consisted of 650 to 850 healthy bone marrow donors. At the time of sampling, every cohort member was nominally healthy, though immune exposures that went unrecorded were likely present. The donor was CMV seropositive and belonged to the group of a few hundred seropositive cohort members. A peripheral blood sample was collected from each donor, and TCR beta sequencing was performed on peripheral blood mononuclear cells. Genomic DNA extraction from the blood cell samples was performed with the Qiagen DNeasy Blood Extraction Kit. Libraries were constructed by the immunoSEQ multiplex PCR assay. For the multiplex PCR, a mixture combining 60 forward primers for TCR Vbeta segments and 13 reverse primers for TCR Jbeta segments was used. The CDR3 region of rearranged TCR beta genes was amplified from genomic DNA by a multiplex PCR assay. On the Illumina HiSeq System, the amplified TCR beta libraries were sequenced as 87-base-pair reads. Per the original workflow: A later analysis tallied about 77 million unique TCR beta chains across the 666 repertoires, and around 12 million of those chains were shared by two or more donors. A nearest-neighbor algorithm error-corrected the raw reads and collapsed the reads into unique sequences, merging closely related sequences to remove PCR and sequencing errors. CDR3 sequences were aligned to IMGT reference sequences to assign V, D and J gene segments. For a sequence to be retained, at least a six-nucleotide match to both a V gene segment and a J gene segment was required. Rearrangements were called productive when the CDR3 lacked stop codons and stayed in frame with V and J; all others were non-productive. CDR3 was defined by IMGT convention, running from the second conserved V-encoded cysteine to the conserved J-encoded phenylalanine. The earlier analysis of 550 to 650 of the donors excluded any sequence lacking an unambiguous match to a single V gene segment. An earlier analysis of 500 to 600 of the donors classified V segments as functional when productive rearrangements were above 56.7% and as segregating when the standard deviation between donors was above 5%. To diagnose cytomegalovirus status from the catalog of TCR beta chain sequences, a statistical classification framework was built. V and J gene assignment, in a later analysis, came from comparing TCR nucleotide sequences with IMGT/GENE-DB human TR gene sequences. Using the TCRdist pipeline, a later analysis assigned CDR3 sequences along with most-parsimonious VDJ recombination scenarios. In a later analysis, each TCR beta chain was defined by its CDR3 amino acid sequence together with its V-gene family, and reads lacking a unique V-gene family were excluded. A later analysis removed roughly 590 highly shared, low-generation-probability nucleotide sequences to deal with suspected cross-contamination and a sequencing artifact. For each public chain, a later analysis derived a clonal expansion index from normalized ranks of inferred template counts within each repertoire. In a later analysis, generation probabilities were computed with a VDJ recombination model fitted to out-of-frame rearrangements, and the resulting probabilities were checked against IGoR. In a later analysis, TCR-TCR, TCR-HLA and TCR-CMV co-occurrence was scored with hypergeometric tests, and a repertoire-size bias correction was applied to TCR pairs. A later analysis estimated false discovery rates by permuting HLA or CMV assignments 20 times. In a later analysis, co-occurring TCRs were grouped using DBSCAN, with TCRdist sequence similarity added in when clustering inside HLA-allele-positive subsets. Co-occurrence clustering excluded repertoires with fewer than 30,000 or more than 120,000 public chains, plus five with anomalous nucleotide sharing. TCRdb obtained this table from immuneACCESS and retained in-frame rearrangements with V and J assigned. These tables miss some clones; where compared with another copy, unresolved V genes account for less than half of the shortfall, and the remainder is unexplained. That table gives V, J and clone size, and the DNA gave D and trimming. The sample profile shows over 150,000 clones; 80% to 90% of them were found once. The top ten constitute 7% of the sample.

In this sample, this clone turned up once. What antigen it recognizes has not been identified. Base-call qualities are not available, and no considerably larger clone is one nucleotide away. Measured from the cysteine to the phenylalanine, the CDR3 is 16 residues long. Of the read, only the CDR3 DNA is kept; its 48 bases are in frame from base 1. As encoded in the germline V gene, CDR1 is MDHEN while CDR2 is SYDVKM. V is trimmed back by 1 base and J by 6 bases, and the junction contains 7 bases that no gene match accounts for. The V gene is TRBV28 and the J gene is TRBJ2-1; the junction holds 9 bases that match TRBD1. The TCR was taken from a woman in her 30s in good health and CMV-seropositive. The sequenced sample was PBMCs. The CDR3 reads as follows: CASSLLKGQGPNEQFF. The nucleotide sequence reads as follows: TGTGCCAGCAGTTTATTAAAGGGACAGGGTCCCAATGAGCAGTTCTTC. The CDR3 plus the reference TRBV28 and TRBJ2-1 genes for the other parts give the full variable domain: DVKVTQSSRYLVKRTGEKVFLECVQDMDHENMFWYRQDPGLGLRLIYFSYDVKMKEKGDIPEGYSVSREKKERFSLILESASTNQTSMYLCASSLLKGQGPNEQFFGPGTRLTVL.